These 17 T cell receptor beta chains originate from one sample sequenced in a study of shared T cell receptors in the human thymus. Clones were sequenced by immunoSEQ multiplex PCR, and TCRdb holds only the in-frame ones, with some missing. Among hundreds of thousands of clones, 70% to 90% were seen once, and the ten largest hold 0.0095% to 0.013%. These same data were also listed under a study on human thymus T cells.

The sample consisted of thymocytes. These receptors were taken from a girl less than two years old with a congenital heart defect.

The chain is built from TRBV5-6 and TRBJ1-2; D is perhaps TRBD1 (5 bases). Per germline, CDR1 SGHDT and CDR2 YYEEEE. The V end was cut by 1 base, the J end by 4 bases, with 17 bases between. The CDR3 totals 16 residues. CDR3 residues: CASSLWGATSVYGYTF. The CDR3 nucleotides are TGTGCCAGCAGCTTGTGGGGCGCTACTTCTGTCTATGGCTACACCTTC.

V usage is TRBV10-3 and J usage is TRBJ1-2; D is ambiguous. The CDR3 extends over 13 amino acids. In germline, CDR1 is ENHRY, CDR2 SYGVKD. Trimming took 11 bases from V and 0 from J, leaving 13 bases between them. The CDR3: CASTPRANYGYTF. DNA of the CDR3: TGTGCCTCTACACCGAGGGCTAACTATGGCTACACCTTC.

The V call is TRBV6-1, the J call TRBJ2-7, with a tentative D call TRBD1 (6 bases). The CDR3 extends over 21 amino acids. Trimming removed 2 bases at V and 2 bases at J, with 31 bases between. CDR1 is MNHNS, CDR2 SASEGT, per germline. The CDR3 sequence: CASSELCFLGDNTFKAYEQYF. CDR3 DNA sequence: TGTGCCAGCAGTGAACTTTGCTTTTTAGGGGACAATACATTCAAGGCCTACGAGCAGTACTTC.

The V gene is TRBV10-1, the J gene TRBJ1-2, with TRBD1 identical over 7 bases. The CDR3 is 15 amino acids. Germline V lookup: CDR1 WNHNN, CDR2 SYGVQD (reference sequence). Unmatched junction bases numbered 4, after V lost 1 base and J lost 2 bases. CDR3 bases: TGCGCCAGCAGTGAGTTGGGACAGCCAAACTATGGCTACACCTTC. Translating gives CASSELGQPNYGYTF.

This chain uses TRBV5-1 with TRBJ1-2; 8 bases agree with TRBD1. Trimming removed 3 bases from V and 3 bases from J; junction bases left unmatched: 10. Per germline, CDR1 SGHRS and CDR2 YFSETQ. The CDR3 totals 16 residues. In DNA, the CDR3 is TGCGCCAGCAGCTCAACTACACAGGGGGAGGACTATGGCTACACCTTC. It yields the protein CASSSTTQGEDYGYTF.

CDR3 bases: TGCGCCAGCAGCTTGAACCTAAACACCGGGGAGCTGTTTTTT. It yields the protein CASSLNLNTGELFF. This sequence joins TRBV5-1 and TRBJ2-2; D unclear. CDR1 and CDR2 from the germline V gene are SGHRS and YFSETQ. The germline V and J ends were trimmed by 1 base and 2 bases, with 6 bases remaining between them. The CDR3 sequence is 14 residues long.

This rearrangement joins TRBV6-5 to TRBJ1-1; 7 positions match TRBD1. This CDR3 spans 15 amino acids. Germline CDR1 reads MNHEY; CDR2 reads SVGAGI. Unmatched junction bases numbered 6, after V lost 4 bases and J lost 1 base. DNA for the CDR3: TGTGCCAGCAGTTGGACCCGGGACAGGAACACTGAAGCTTTCTTT. Its translation is CASSWTRDRNTEAFF.

The chain recombines TRBV4-3 with TRBJ2-3; 12 bases fit TRBD2. After removal of 3 bases from V and 5 bases from J, the junction contained 9 bases not matched to a gene. This CDR3 is built from 17 residues. Looked up from germline, CDR1 is LGHNA and CDR2 is YSLEER. The CDR3 is CASSQEPSSGGGDTQYF. The CDR3 DNA reads TGCGCCAGCAGCCAGGAACCCTCTAGCGGGGGGGGAGATACGCAGTATTTT.

This clone was counted only a few times. For the CDR3, the DNA is TGTGCCAGCAGTTTTCCCGGGACAGCCGACGGGACCCAGTACTTC. Protein sequence: CASSFPGTADGTQYF. This chain uses TRBV11-2 with TRBJ2-5, with 7 bases aligning to TRBD1. CDR3 length equals 15 residues. V shed 6 bases and J 7 bases; nucleotides not matched to a gene: 14. CDR1 and CDR2 (germline): SGHAT, FQNNGV.

V gene TRBV11-2 combines with J gene TRBJ1-1; D may be TRBD1 (5 bases). The V gene lost 0 bases and the J gene lost 3 bases, with 20 bases spanning the gap. CDR3 length: 18 residues. Germline CDR1 is SGHAT and CDR2 is FQNNGV. The CDR3 sequence: CASSLDWCVGQPDTEAFF. In nucleotides, the CDR3 is TGTGCCAGCAGCTTAGATTGGTGCGTGGGGCAGCCTGACACTGAAGCTTTCTTT.

V is TRBV9 and J is TRBJ2-7, with D perhaps TRBD1 (5 bases). This CDR3 has 14 residues. V lost 0 bases to trimming and J lost 3 bases, with 10 bases between them. Looked up from germline, CDR1 is SGDLS and CDR2 is YYNGEE. CDR3 coding DNA: TGTGCCAGCAGCGTAGAGTCCAGGGTCTACGAGCAGTACTTC. Translating it yields CASSVESRVYEQYF.

The chain joins TRBV7-8 to TRBJ2-2; D unresolved. The CDR3 loop spans 14 amino acids. Germline loops: CDR1 SGHVS, CDR2 FQNEAQ. With 2 bases removed from V and 2 bases from J, the gap between germline ends came to 6 bases. This CDR3 reads CASSLRLNTGELFF. CDR3 nucleotides: TGTGCCAGCAGCTTACGACTTAACACCGGGGAGCTGTTTTTT.

This sequence joins TRBV5-6 and TRBJ1-5; 9 positions agree with TRBD1. CDR3 length equals 17 residues. The germline CDR1 and CDR2 sequences are SGHDT and YYEEEE. J lost 1 base, V lost 4 bases, and 9 bases had no gene match. The DNA of the CDR3 is TGTGCCAGCAGCCGGACAGGGGTGTCGCGGAGCAATCAGCCCCAGCATTTT. It encodes CASSRTGVSRSNQPQHF.

The chain employs TRBV11-2 and TRBJ1-2, with unresolved D. The V gene lost 3 bases and the J gene lost 0 bases, with 5 bases spanning the gap. CDR1 and CDR2 from the germline V gene are SGHAT and FQNNGV. The CDR3 is made up of 13 amino acids. CDR3 region: CASSFDSNYGYTF. Written as DNA, the CDR3 is TGTGCCAGCAGCTTTGACTCTAACTATGGCTACACCTTC.

J is TRBJ2-7 and V is TRBV20-1; the D is unclear. Germline V gene lookup returns CDR1 DFQATT and CDR2 SNEGSKA (reference sequence). This CDR3 has 11 amino acids. V dropped 5 bases and J dropped 3 bases, with 8 bases sitting between them. The CDR3 is CSALRSYEQYF. CDR3 coding DNA: TGCAGTGCTTTACGGAGCTACGAGCAGTACTTC.

The V gene is TRBV5-4, the J gene TRBJ1-1; 7 nucleotides align to TRBD1. Germline values: CDR1 SGHNT, CDR2 YYREEE (reference sequence). V lost 0 bases to trimming and J lost 6 bases; unmatched junction nucleotides: 11. The CDR3 consists of 16 residues. The CDR3 region has the DNA TGTGCCAGCAGCTTGGTTTGGCAGGGGGATAACGCTGAAGCTTTCTTT. As protein: CASSLVWQGDNAEAFF.

This sequence joins TRBV5-6 and TRBJ2-1; no clear D. This CDR3 has 17 amino acids. Trimming removed 4 bases from V and 1 base from J, with 18 bases in between. Germline V lookup: CDR1 SGHDT, CDR2 YYEEEE. CDR3 in DNA: TGTGCCAGCAGCCCCCCCGGTAGCCCCAAATCCTACAATGAGCAGTTCTTC. As protein: CASSPPGSPKSYNEQFF.